The 29 T cell receptor beta chains given below trace back to one sample, sequenced in a study of OX40 agonist ivuxolimab in advanced cancers. Only in-frame clones appear in the TCRdb table, and some are missing; sequencing was by immunoSEQ multiplex PCR. The repertoire has 80,000 or so clones, about 90% of them found once; the top ten carry 1.5% to 2%. Sequencing used CD4+ or CD8+ T cells sorted from blood, obtained in a trial of the OX40 agonist ivuxolimab. Source of these receptors: an adult with an advanced solid tumor such as melanoma, head and neck, liver or kidney cancer.

V is TRBV6-5 and J is TRBJ2-1, with TRBD1 as a possible D gene (6 bases). The V end was cut by 0 bases, the J end by 9 bases, with 15 bases between. In germline, CDR1 is MNHEY, CDR2 SVGAGI. The CDR3 spans 15 residues. The CDR3 nucleotides read TGTGCCAGCAGTTACTCCTCAGGGGCCGTGGGTGAGCAGTTCTTC. Translation gives CASSYSSGAVGEQFF.

This clone has a single count. The genes are TRBV27 and TRBJ1-4; no clear D. From germline, CDR1 is MNHEY and CDR2 SMNVEV (reference sequence). The CDR3 has 15 residues. The V end was cut by 2 bases, the J end by 5 bases, with 12 bases between. DNA for the CDR3: TGTGCCAGCAGTTTAGACTGGAGGGCGAATGAAAAACTGTTTTTT. Amino acids: CASSLDWRANEKLFF.

The V and J genes are TRBV5-1 and TRBJ2-4; weak D call: TRBD2 (6 bases). V was shortened by 0 bases and J by 11 bases, with 9 bases between the two germline ends. This CDR3 has 12 amino acids. Per the germline V gene, CDR1 is SGHRS and CDR2 is YFSETQ. CDR3 DNA sequence: TGCGCCAGCAGCTTGGCGACGGGGGTTCAGTACTTC. This codes for CASSLATGVQYF. Variable domain in full (rest from reference TRBV5-1 and TRBJ2-4): KAGVTQTPRYLIKTRGQQVTLSCSPISGHRSVSWYQQTPGQGLQFLFEYFSETQRNKGNFPGRFSGRQFSNSRSEMNVSTLELGDSALYLCASSLATGVQYFGAGTRLSVL.

This chain connects TRBV7-8 to TRBJ1-2, with TRBD1 identical over 10 bases. This CDR3 region has 14 residues. Germline V gene sequence: CDR1 SGHVS, CDR2 FQNEAQ. Trimming took 2 bases from V and 5 from J; bases not matched to a gene: 2. CDR3 protein: CASSLLGQGYGYTF. The CDR3 DNA follows: TGTGCCAGCAGCTTATTGGGACAGGGGTATGGCTACACCTTC.

The count of this clone is one. The chain joins TRBV6-5 to TRBJ2-4; no clear D. V was cut by 4 bases and J by 1 base, with 14 bases left in between. The CDR3 extends over 16 amino acids. Germline V CDR1 and CDR2: MNHEY, SVGAGI. CDR3 nucleotide sequence: TGTGCCAGCAGTTCCGAGGCCCCTGGGGCCAAAAACATTCAGTACTTC. It specifies CASSSEAPGAKNIQYF.

This clone was seen only once. This rearrangement joins TRBV19 to TRBJ2-4; D is unresolved. The CDR3 consists of 15 residues. Germline CDR1 is LNHDA and CDR2 is SQIVND (reference sequence). Between the trimmed V and J ends, which lost 5 bases and 6 bases, there was a span of 17 bases. The CDR3 reads CASSPPAPERNIQYF. For the CDR3, the DNA is TGTGCCAGTAGTCCCCCCGCTCCGGAGAGAAACATTCAGTACTTC.

The sample holds one count of this clone. The chain joins TRBV30 to TRBJ2-3, with a tentative D call TRBD1 (6 bases). The CDR3 runs 14 residues. Trimming took 2 bases from V and 2 from J, leaving 11 bases between them. Germline values: CDR1 GTSNPN, CDR2 SVGIG (reference sequence). CDR3 sequence reads: CAWSRRDTTDTQYF. CDR3 bases: TGTGCCTGGAGTAGACGGGACACCACAGATACGCAGTATTTT.

CDR3 amino acids: CASSQGSSYNEQFF. CDR3 bases: TGCGCCAGCAGCCAAGGGAGCTCCTACAATGAGCAGTTCTTC. The chain uses TRBV5-1 and TRBJ2-1; D perhaps matches TRBD2 (5 bases). Germline V CDR1 and CDR2: SGHRS, YFSETQ. Trimming took 4 bases from V and 0 from J, leaving 8 bases between them. The CDR3 spans 14 residues.

The rearrangement links TRBV28 to TRBJ1-4; D is unclear. CDR1 and CDR2 from the germline V gene are MDHEN and SYDVKM. The germline V and J ends were trimmed by 1 base and 6 bases, with 15 bases remaining between them. CDR3 length: 16 residues. CDR3 nucleotide sequence: TGTGCCAGCAGTTTATCGTCGGCAGGCTCGGATGAAAAACTGTTTTTT. Amino acids: CASSLSSAGSDEKLFF.

This clone was counted once. The V call is TRBV28, the J call TRBJ1-2; TRBD1 agrees at 8 bases. The CDR3 spans 17 residues. Germline CDR1 and CDR2: MDHEN and SYDVKM. Unmatched junction bases numbered 7, after V lost 0 bases and J lost 1 base. The chain's CDR3 is CASSLWERTGYNYGYTF. For the CDR3, the DNA is TGTGCCAGCAGTTTATGGGAGAGGACAGGGTATAACTATGGCTACACCTTC.

The chain recombines TRBV19 with TRBJ1-1; the match to TRBD1 covers 7 bases. Trimming cost V 3 bases and J 1 base; bases outside gene matches: 8. The CDR3 consists of 16 residues. Germline V lookup: CDR1 LNHDA, CDR2 SQIVND (reference sequence). The DNA for the CDR3 is TGTGCCAGTAGTATCAGTCCCGGGACAGAGAACACTGAAGCTTTCTTT. Translated, it gives CASSISPGTENTEAFF.

This clone was seen once. The rearrangement uses TRBV5-1 and TRBJ2-7; 8 bases are a match to TRBD1. The CDR3 spans 14 residues. Germline CDR1 and CDR2: SGHRS and YFSETQ. J was trimmed by 6 bases and V by 6 bases; bases with no gene match: 11. The CDR3 reads CASTLDGTGAEQYF. The CDR3 nucleotides read TGCGCCAGCACCTTAGACGGGACAGGTGCCGAGCAGTACTTC.

V and J are TRBV6-5 and TRBJ2-2; maybe TRBD2 (6 bases). V lost 8 bases and J lost 4, with 11 bases in between. CDR1 is MNHEY, CDR2 SVGAGI, per germline. The CDR3 spans 13 residues. CDR3 nucleotides: TGTGCCAGCCGGCTAGCGTCCACCGGGGAGCTGTTTTTT. It yields the protein CASRLASTGELFF.

The chain combines TRBV7-3 with TRBJ2-3, with unresolved D. This CDR3 has 10 residues. The germline V and J ends were trimmed by 5 bases and 5 bases, with 2 bases remaining between them. Germline V lookup: CDR1 SGHTA, CDR2 FQGTGA. CDR3 sequence (DNA): TGTGCCAGCAGCGGAGATACGCAGTATTTT. Its protein is CASSGDTQYF.

This rearrangement joins TRBV6-5 to TRBJ2-1, with D possibly being TRBD2 (6 bases). The CDR3 sequence is 14 residues long. The V end lost 5 bases, the J end lost 10 bases, and 18 bases lay between the germline ends. Germline-derived CDR1 and CDR2 are MNHEY and SVGAGI. In DNA, the CDR3 is TGTGCCAGCAGTGAAACCCCCCGGGACTCAGAGCAGTTCTTC. Residues: CASSETPRDSEQFF.

This chain uses TRBV28 with TRBJ1-5; possible D gene TRBD1, 6 bases. The CDR3 has 12 amino acids. CDR1 and CDR2 from the germline V gene are MDHEN and SYDVKM. The ends were cut back, 7 bases at V and 11 bases at J, with 15 bases in the middle. This CDR3 is CASTLGRGSQHF. The CDR3 DNA sequence: TGTGCCAGCACCCTCGGGAGGGGGTCCCAGCATTTT.

This chain links TRBV28 with TRBJ1-2; 7 nucleotides match TRBD1. The CDR3 is 14 residues long. J lost 3 bases, V lost 4 bases, and 5 bases had no gene match. Germline V gene lookup returns CDR1 MDHEN and CDR2 SYDVKM. The CDR3 here is CASSSAQGYYGYTF. The DNA of the CDR3 is TGTGCCAGCAGTTCCGCACAGGGGTACTATGGCTACACCTTC.

V and J are TRBV18 and TRBJ2-3; no firm D call. The V gene lost 2 bases and the J gene lost 4 bases, with 7 bases spanning the gap. The CDR3 has 13 amino acids. Germline V gives CDR1 KGHSH, CDR2 LQKENI. This CDR3 reads CASSPGSADTQYF. In DNA form, the CDR3 reads TGTGCCAGCTCACCAGGGTCCGCAGATACGCAGTATTTT.

The chain combines TRBV18 with TRBJ1-1; 9 bases agree with TRBD1. The CDR3 is 15 residues long. Germline CDR1 KGHSH, CDR2 LQKENI. V was pared by 3 bases and J by 6 bases, with 8 bases of the junction left unmatched. Written as DNA, the CDR3 is TGTGCCAGCTCACCGGGCCGGGACAGGGTGTCTGAAGCTTTCTTT. Protein product: CASSPGRDRVSEAFF.

This clone was detected a few times. The chain employs TRBV6-1 and TRBJ1-2; TRBD1 matches at 7 bases. The CDR3 is 14 residues long. The trim removed 11 bases at V and 5 bases at J, leaving 14 bases unmatched. Per germline, CDR1 MNHNS and CDR2 SASEGT. The CDR3 coding sequence is TGTGCCTCAAGGAGGGAGGGGGCCTCATATGGCTACACCTTC. Its protein is CASRREGASYGYTF.

The chain has TRBV6-5 and TRBJ1-1; no definite D call. V lost 10 bases, J lost 0 bases, and 12 bases lay in between. This CDR3 spans 13 amino acids. Germline loops: CDR1 MNHEY, CDR2 SVGAGI. The CDR3 protein is CATTLTVNTEAFF. CDR3 DNA: TGTGCCACTACCCTGACCGTGAACACTGAAGCTTTCTTT.

J is TRBJ2-1 and V is TRBV18, with 9 bases lining up with TRBD1. V shed 4 bases and J 5 bases; nucleotides not matched to a gene: 3. CDR3 length: 14 amino acids. CDR1 is KGHSH, CDR2 LQKENI, per germline. The CDR3 bases are TGTGCCAGCTCACTGGACAGGGGCAACAATGAGCAGTTCTTC. Translated: CASSLDRGNNEQFF.

The genes are TRBV5-1 and TRBJ2-2; D remains ambiguous. The CDR3 loop spans 16 amino acids. V lost 0 bases and J 4 bases, leaving 13 bases between the germline ends. The V gene's germline CDR1 is SGHRS and CDR2 YFSETQ. In DNA, the CDR3 is TGCGCCAGCAGCTTGGGCGGATCAGTCGCCACCGGGGAGCTGTTTTTT. It yields the protein CASSLGGSVATGELFF. The whole variable domain, remainder taken from reference TRBV5-1 and TRBJ2-2, is KAGVTQTPRYLIKTRGQQVTLSCSPISGHRSVSWYQQTPGQGLQFLFEYFSETQRNKGNFPGRFSGRQFSNSRSEMNVSTLELGDSALYLCASSLGGSVATGELFFGEGSRLTVL.

This chain uses TRBV4-3 with TRBJ1-2; D unclear. The germline gives CDR1 LGHNA, CDR2 YSLEER. V was clipped by 1 base and J by 1 base, with 7 bases between them. The CDR3 spans 14 residues. The CDR3: CASSQVAGNYGYTF. CDR3 nucleotides: TGCGCCAGCAGCCAAGTAGCGGGTAACTATGGCTACACCTTC.

V usage is TRBV6-5 and J usage is TRBJ1-2; tentative D call: TRBD1 (5 bases). The length of the CDR3 is 14 residues. Between the trimmed V and J ends, which lost 6 bases and 7 bases, there was a span of 18 bases. Germline CDR1 and CDR2: MNHEY and SVGAGI. The CDR3 region has the DNA TGTGCCAGCAGCCCCGTGATCGGGACTGGTGGCTACACCTTC. Amino acids: CASSPVIGTGGYTF.

The chain uses TRBV6-4 and TRBJ2-1; a weak D match, TRBD1 (5 bases). The V gene lost 2 bases and the J gene lost 5 bases, with 7 bases spanning the gap. The CDR3 covers 13 residues. CDR1 is MRHNA and CDR2 is SNTAGT in the germline V gene. The CDR3 reads CASSDGRDNEQFF. As DNA, the CDR3 is TGTGCCAGCAGTGACGGCAGGGACAATGAGCAGTTCTTC.

This chain joins TRBV7-2 and TRBJ1-1; 9 bases match TRBD1. V was clipped by 7 bases and J by 6 bases; unmatched bases: 6. The CDR3 runs to 13 residues. Germline loops: CDR1 SGHTA, CDR2 FQGNSA. The CDR3 reads CASKEQGASEAFF. CDR3 in DNA: TGTGCCAGCAAGGAACAGGGGGCCTCTGAAGCTTTCTTT.

V gene TRBV28 combines with J gene TRBJ1-6, with 11 bases lining up with TRBD1. This CDR3 is built from 15 residues. Losses at the gene ends were 5 bases for V and 10 bases for J; bases not matched to a gene: 7. Germline CDR1 reads MDHEN; CDR2 reads SYDVKM. The CDR3 loop is CASSDGQGAGSPLHF. The CDR3 DNA follows: TGTGCCAGCAGTGACGGACAGGGGGCTGGATCACCCCTCCACTTT.

The chain links TRBV6-1 to TRBJ2-2; D may be TRBD1 (6 bases). This CDR3 is built from 14 residues. V was clipped by 5 bases and J by 5 bases, with 12 bases between them. Germline lookup yields CDR1 MNHNS and CDR2 SASEGT. In DNA form, the CDR3 reads TGTGCCAGCAGTTCCCCCACAGGGACCGGGGAGCTGTTTTTT. This gives the protein CASSSPTGTGELFF.